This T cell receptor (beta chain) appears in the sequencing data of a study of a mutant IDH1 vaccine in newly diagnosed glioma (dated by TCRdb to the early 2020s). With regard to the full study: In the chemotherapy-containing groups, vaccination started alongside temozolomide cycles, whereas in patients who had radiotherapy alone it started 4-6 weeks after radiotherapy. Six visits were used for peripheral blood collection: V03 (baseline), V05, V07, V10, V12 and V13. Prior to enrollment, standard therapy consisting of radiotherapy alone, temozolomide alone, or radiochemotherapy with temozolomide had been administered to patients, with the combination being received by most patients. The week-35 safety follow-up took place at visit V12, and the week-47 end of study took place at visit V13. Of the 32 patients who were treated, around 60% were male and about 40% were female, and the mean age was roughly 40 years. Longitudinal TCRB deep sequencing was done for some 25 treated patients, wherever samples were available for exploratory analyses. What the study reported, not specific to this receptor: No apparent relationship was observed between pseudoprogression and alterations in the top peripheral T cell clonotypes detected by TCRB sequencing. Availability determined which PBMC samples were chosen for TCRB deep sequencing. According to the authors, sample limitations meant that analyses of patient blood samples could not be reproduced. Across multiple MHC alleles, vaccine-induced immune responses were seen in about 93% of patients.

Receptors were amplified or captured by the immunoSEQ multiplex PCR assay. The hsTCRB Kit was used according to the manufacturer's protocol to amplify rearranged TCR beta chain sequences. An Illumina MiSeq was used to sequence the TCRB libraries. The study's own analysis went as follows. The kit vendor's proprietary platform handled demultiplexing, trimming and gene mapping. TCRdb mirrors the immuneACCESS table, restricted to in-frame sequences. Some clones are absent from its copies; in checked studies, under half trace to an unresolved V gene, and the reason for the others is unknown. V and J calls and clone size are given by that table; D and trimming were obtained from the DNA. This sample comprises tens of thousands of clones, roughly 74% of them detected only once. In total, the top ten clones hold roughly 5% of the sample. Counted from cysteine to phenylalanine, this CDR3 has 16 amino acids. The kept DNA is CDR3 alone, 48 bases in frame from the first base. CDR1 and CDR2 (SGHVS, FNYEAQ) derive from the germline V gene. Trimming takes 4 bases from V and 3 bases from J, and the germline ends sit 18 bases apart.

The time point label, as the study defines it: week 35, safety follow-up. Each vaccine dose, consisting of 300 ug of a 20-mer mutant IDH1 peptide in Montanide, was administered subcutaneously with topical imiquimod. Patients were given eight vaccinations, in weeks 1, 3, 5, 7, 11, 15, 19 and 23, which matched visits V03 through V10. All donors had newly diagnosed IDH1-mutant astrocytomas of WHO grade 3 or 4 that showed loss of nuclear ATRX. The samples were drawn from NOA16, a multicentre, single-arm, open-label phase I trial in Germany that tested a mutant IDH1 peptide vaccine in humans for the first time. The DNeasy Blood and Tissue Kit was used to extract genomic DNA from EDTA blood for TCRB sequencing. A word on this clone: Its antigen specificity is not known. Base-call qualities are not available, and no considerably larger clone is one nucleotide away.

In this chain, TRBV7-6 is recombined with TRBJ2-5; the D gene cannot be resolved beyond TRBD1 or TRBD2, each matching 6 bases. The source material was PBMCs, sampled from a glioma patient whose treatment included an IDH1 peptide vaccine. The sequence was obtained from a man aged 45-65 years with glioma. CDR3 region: CASSSTPGQREETQYF. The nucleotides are TGTGCCAGCAGCTCAACACCCGGACAGCGGGAAGAGACCCAGTACTTC.